The 29 T cell receptor beta chains below come from one sample, sequenced in a study of long-term antiretroviral therapy in people with HIV (dated by TCRdb to 2021 to 2024). The immunoSEQ hsTCRB v3.0 assay was used at survey level resolution to sequence the TRB variable region. TCRdb carries this immuneACCESS record with in-frame sequences only. Its versions omit some clonotypes, under half of them owing to an unresolved V gene in the studies checked, with the rest unexplained. Within this sample are over 30,000 clones, with under 85% of them counted one time only. Clones ranked in the top ten supply around 3.7% of the sample. The sample consisted of unsorted PBMCs, taken 3 years after starting antiretroviral therapy. The receptors originated from a man aged 50 to 60 with HIV.

V gene TRBV7-2 combines with J gene TRBJ2-2, with TRBD2 as a possible D gene (5 bases). Germline CDR1 reads SGHTA; CDR2 reads FQGNSA. The CDR3 length is 15 residues. Trimming took off 1 base at V and 2 bases at J, with 8 bases between the two ends. The CDR3 loop reads CASSLGLYNTGELFF. In DNA form, the CDR3 reads TGTGCCAGCAGCTTAGGACTATACAACACCGGGGAGCTGTTTTTT. Supplemented by reference TRBV7-2 and TRBJ2-2, the full variable domain reads GAGVSQSPSNKVTEKGKDVELRCDPISGHTALYWYRQSLGQGLEFLIYFQGNSAPDKSGLPSDRFSAERTGGSVSTLTIQRTQQEDSAVYLCASSLGLYNTGELFFGEGSRLTVL.

This chain connects TRBV5-1 to TRBJ2-7; a possible D gene is TRBD1 (6 bases). CDR1 is SGHRS, CDR2 YFSETQ, per germline. CDR3 length equals 15 residues. Trimming pared 0 bases from V and 2 bases from J, leaving 12 bases between. The CDR3 bases are TGCGCCAGCAGCTTGGTGGCCGGACAGACCTACGAGCAGTACTTC. This gives the protein CASSLVAGQTYEQYF.

For the CDR3, the DNA is TGTGCCAGCAGCTTAGCGGCAGGAGGGACTAGGTTGTATTTT. Its translation: CASSLAAGGTRLYF. V is TRBV7-9 and J is TRBJ2-3, with TRBD2 identical over 8 bases. The CDR3 covers 14 residues. Looked up from germline, CDR1 is SEHNR and CDR2 is FQNEAQ (reference sequence). Trimming cost V 0 bases and J 14 bases; bases outside gene matches: 10.

This chain uses TRBV7-3 with TRBJ1-4; D call uncertain. The CDR3 consists of 13 residues. V lost 0 bases to trimming and J lost 4 bases, with 3 bases between them. Per the germline V gene, CDR1 is SGHTA and CDR2 is FQGTGA. The CDR3 spells CASSLTVNEKLFF. The DNA for the CDR3 is TGTGCCAGCAGCTTAACCGTTAATGAAAAACTGTTTTTT.

This clone was recorded a few times. The chain couples TRBV4-3 to TRBJ2-1; D possibly corresponds to TRBD1 (5 bases). Deletions cut 4 bases from V and 6 bases from J, with 13 bases between. This CDR3 has 14 amino acids. CDR1 LGHNA and CDR2 YSLEER come from the germline V gene. The CDR3 reads CASSLQGPGNEQFF. The CDR3 DNA is TGCGCCAGCAGCCTTCAGGGTCCGGGCAATGAGCAGTTCTTC.

The chain is built from TRBV6-5 and TRBJ1-3; D call uncertain. V dropped 8 bases and J dropped 0 bases, with 11 bases sitting between them. This CDR3 comprises 14 residues. Germline V CDR1 and CDR2: MNHEY, SVGAGI. DNA of the CDR3: TGTGCCAGCGGCGACGGTGCCTCTGGAAACACCATATATTTT. Translated: CASGDGASGNTIYF.

This CDR3 reads CATSRDGGVGDTQYF. The CDR3 nucleotides are TGTGCCACCAGCAGAGACGGGGGGGTGGGAGATACGCAGTATTTT. V and J are TRBV15 and TRBJ2-3; 8 positions agree with TRBD2. The CDR3 runs 15 residues. V lost 0 bases to trimming and J lost 5 bases; unmatched junction nucleotides: 4. The germline CDR1 and CDR2 sequences are LNHNV and YYDKDF (reference sequence).

The V call is TRBV18, the J call TRBJ2-1; no reliable D call. Between the trimmed V and J ends, which lost 5 bases and 8 bases, there was a span of 16 bases. The CDR3 consists of 14 residues. Germline values: CDR1 KGHSH, CDR2 LQKENI. CDR3 sequence reads: CASSSQSGSDEQFF. CDR3 coding DNA: TGTGCCAGCTCATCGCAGTCTGGATCCGATGAGCAGTTCTTC. Full variable domain (remainder filled in from reference TRBV18 and TRBJ2-1): NAGVMQNPRHLVRRRGQEARLRCSPMKGHSHVYWYRQLPEEGLKFMVYLQKENIIDESGMPKERFSAEFPKEGPSILRIQQVVRGDSAAYFCASSSQSGSDEQFFGPGTRLTVL.

This chain connects TRBV5-5 to TRBJ2-1, with D perhaps matching TRBD1 (6 bases). Germline V gene lookup returns CDR1 SGHKS and CDR2 YYEKEE (reference sequence). The ends were cut back, 5 bases at V and 3 bases at J, with 9 bases in the middle. This CDR3 region has 13 residues. The chain's CDR3 is CASRYRDYNEQFF. The CDR3 DNA reads as TGTGCCAGCAGGTACAGGGACTACAATGAGCAGTTCTTC.

The chain has TRBV18 and TRBJ2-5; D may correspond to TRBD1 or TRBD2 (5 bases each). This CDR3 comprises 16 residues. Germline CDR1 and CDR2: KGHSH and LQKENI. V dropped 0 bases and J dropped 1 base, with 12 bases sitting between them. The CDR3 loop reads CASSPPAGAFQETQYF. The CDR3 region has the DNA TGTGCCAGCTCACCACCAGCCGGGGCCTTCCAAGAGACCCAGTACTTC.

The V call is TRBV27, the J call TRBJ1-5; D gene unclear. The germline CDR1 and CDR2 sequences are MNHEY and SMNVEV (reference sequence). V was cut by 5 bases and J by 0 bases, with 2 bases left in between. This CDR3 has 12 amino acids. The CDR3 reads CASSNSNQPQHF. CDR3 sequence (DNA): TGTGCCAGCAGTAATAGCAATCAGCCCCAGCATTTT.

The chain employs TRBV6-6 and TRBJ1-2, with D uncertain. Trimming removed 2 bases from V and 7 bases from J, with 11 bases in between. Per germline, CDR1 MNHNY and CDR2 SVGAGI (reference sequence). The CDR3 sequence is 13 residues long. CDR3 DNA: TGTGCCAGCAGTTACGGGTGGGGAAGTGGCTACACCTTC. This encodes CASSYGWGSGYTF.

This sequence joins TRBV7-8 and TRBJ2-7; 9 nucleotides match TRBD2. CDR3 length equals 15 residues. J gave up 0 bases and V 0 bases, and 0 bases lay outside the gene matches. Germline V CDR1 and CDR2: SGHVS, FQNEAQ. This chain's CDR3 is CASSLASGGSYEQYF. In DNA, the CDR3 is TGTGCCAGCAGCTTAGCTAGCGGGGGCTCCTACGAGCAGTACTTC.

The V gene is TRBV7-2, the J gene TRBJ2-1; D not certain. The germline V gene has CDR1 SGHTA and CDR2 FQGNSA. V lost 0 bases to trimming and J lost 15 bases, with 12 bases between them. This CDR3 region has 12 residues. The DNA of the CDR3 is TGTGCCAGCAGCTTAGCCGGTAGAGGACCGTTCTTC. It yields the protein CASSLAGRGPFF.

The genes are TRBV11-2 and TRBJ1-2, with 9 bases that match TRBD1. CDR1 is SGHAT, CDR2 FQNNGV, per germline. The junction had 7 bases not matched to a gene; V was cut back by 1 base and J by 7 bases. The length of the CDR3 is 15 residues. DNA of the CDR3: TGTGCCAGCAGCTTAGCTGCCGGGACAGGGTTTGGCTACACCTTC. It specifies CASSLAAGTGFGYTF.

The chain has TRBV14 and TRBJ2-7; 9 positions agree with TRBD2. Germline-derived CDR1 and CDR2 are SGHDN and FVKESK. This CDR3 has 17 amino acids. Germline trimming cut 3 bases from V and 6 bases from J; bases unmatched to any gene: 15. In nucleotides, the CDR3 is TGTGCCAGCAGCCACTACCGCAGCGGGGGGTTCGTCGGCGAGCAGTACTTC. This translates into CASSHYRSGGFVGEQYF.

V gene TRBV11-2 combines with J gene TRBJ2-5; D is perhaps TRBD1 or TRBD2 (6 bases each). V shed 0 bases and J shed 4 bases, with 9 bases lying between them. Germline CDR1 reads SGHAT; CDR2 reads FQNNGV. The CDR3 is 14 residues long. CDR3 loop: CASSLEGGPETQYF. The CDR3 bases are TGTGCCAGCAGCTTAGAGGGGGGCCCAGAGACCCAGTACTTC.

The chain combines TRBV5-4 with TRBJ2-7, with 9 nucleotides matching TRBD2. This CDR3 spans 14 amino acids. Germline V gene data show CDR1 as SGHNT and CDR2 as YYREEE (reference sequence). Trimming cost V 4 bases and J 3 bases; bases outside gene matches: 5. In nucleotides, the CDR3 is TGTGCCAGCAGCGAGGGACTAGCTGACTACGAGCAGTACTTC. Translated: CASSEGLADYEQYF.

The chain is built from TRBV7-9 and TRBJ1-2, with D possibly matching TRBD1 (5 bases). CDR1 and CDR2 (germline): SEHNR, FQNEAQ (reference sequence). This CDR3 contains 13 residues. V shed 2 bases and J shed 10 bases, with 14 bases lying between them. Here the CDR3 DNA reads TGTGCCAGCAGCTTAACGAGGGACTCAAACTACACCTTC. This gives the protein CASSLTRDSNYTF.

The rearrangement joins TRBV6-5 to TRBJ2-3, with D hard to call. Per the germline V gene, CDR1 is MNHEY and CDR2 is SVGAGI. Trimming shortened V by 7 bases and J by 4 bases, and 6 bases separated the two germline ends. The CDR3 extends over 11 amino acids. DNA for the CDR3: TGTGCCAGCAAGAGTGCAGATACGCAGTATTTT. Protein sequence: CASKSADTQYF.

The rearrangement joins TRBV5-1 to TRBJ2-3; a weak D match, TRBD1 (5 bases). V lost 4 bases, J lost 2 bases, and 11 bases lay in between. Per germline, CDR1 SGHRS and CDR2 YFSETQ. The CDR3 contains 14 residues. DNA of the CDR3: TGCGCCAGCAGCCTCAGGGAACCCACAGATACGCAGTATTTT. It codes for CASSLREPTDTQYF. The complete variable domain, with remaining parts taken from reference TRBV5-1 and TRBJ2-3, reads KAGVTQTPRYLIKTRGQQVTLSCSPISGHRSVSWYQQTPGQGLQFLFEYFSETQRNKGNFPGRFSGRQFSNSRSEMNVSTLELGDSALYLCASSLREPTDTQYFGPGTRLTVL.

The chain is built from TRBV9 and TRBJ1-1; possible D gene TRBD1, 6 bases. V lost 0 bases, J lost 11 bases, and 20 bases lay in between. Germline CDR1 reads SGDLS; CDR2 reads YYNGEE. CDR3 length: 15 residues. CDR3 residues: CASSVADRTHREAFF. CDR3 nucleotide sequence: TGTGCCAGCAGCGTAGCTGACAGGACTCACCGGGAGGCTTTCTTT.

The chain carries TRBV28 and TRBJ2-7; D remains ambiguous. The V gene's germline CDR1 is MDHEN and CDR2 SYDVKM. This CDR3 is 19 amino acids long. V was pared by 2 bases and J by 0 bases, with 23 bases between. The chain's CDR3 is CASSLPSRPVEKSSYEQYF. CDR3 sequence (DNA): TGTGCCAGCAGTTTACCATCACGACCAGTCGAAAAGAGCTCCTACGAGCAGTACTTC.

The rearrangement joins TRBV28 to TRBJ1-6, with D maybe TRBD1 (5 bases). With 5 bases removed from V and 0 bases from J, the gap between germline ends came to 14 bases. Germline loops: CDR1 MDHEN, CDR2 SYDVKM. The CDR3 length is 17 residues. In nucleotides, the CDR3 is TGTGCCAGCAGTCCGCTCCCCGGGGGCTCCTATAATTCACCCCTCCACTTT. It is translated as CASSPLPGGSYNSPLHF.

This chain uses TRBV6-6 with TRBJ2-7; 11 nucleotides align to TRBD1. The ends lost 5 bases at V and 8 bases at J; junction bases unmatched: 8. The CDR3 has 14 amino acids. Per germline, CDR1 MNHNY and CDR2 SVGAGI (reference sequence). The chain's CDR3 is CASSLVGQGAKQYF. CDR3 nucleotides: TGTGCCAGCAGTCTTGTAGGACAGGGGGCGAAGCAGTACTTC.

This clone appeared a few times. The chain carries TRBV2 and TRBJ2-1; 9 bases are a match to TRBD1. The germline V gene has CDR1 SNHLY and CDR2 FYNNEI. The ends lost 9 bases at V and 4 bases at J; junction bases unmatched: 4. There are 13 residues in the CDR3. In DNA form, the CDR3 reads TGTGCCAGAGGACAGGGGAGGTACAATGAGCAGTTCTTC. Translation: CARGQGRYNEQFF.

This clone ranks as medium-sized. The genes are TRBV10-2 and TRBJ1-1; the D is unclear. The CDR3 covers 11 residues. The V end was cut by 2 bases, the J end by 6 bases, with 4 bases between. Germline CDR1 reads WSHSY; CDR2 reads SAAADI. CDR3 protein: CASSEGPEAFF. The CDR3 nucleotides are TGCGCCAGCAGTGAGGGGCCTGAAGCTTTCTTT.

The gene calls are TRBV7-9 and TRBJ2-4, with D possibly matching TRBD1 (6 bases). This CDR3 region has 16 residues. Germline CDR1 is SEHNR and CDR2 is FQNEAQ (reference sequence). V dropped 3 bases and J dropped 0 bases, with 12 bases sitting between them. The CDR3 reads CASSLGQGLAKNIQYF. CDR3 DNA: TGTGCCAGCAGCTTGGGGCAGGGGCTAGCCAAAAACATTCAGTACTTC. Combining the CDR3 with reference TRBV7-9 and TRBJ2-4 gives the whole variable domain DTGVSQNPRHKITKRGQNVTFRCDPISEHNRLYWYRQTLGQGPEFLTYFQNEAQLEKSRLLSDRFSAERPKGSFSTLEIQRTEQGDSAMYLCASSLGQGLAKNIQYFGAGTRLSVL.

This clone was observed a single time. The V gene is TRBV4-2, the J gene TRBJ1-4, with 7 bases that match TRBD1. The CDR3 runs to 16 residues. The germline gives CDR1 LGHNA, CDR2 YNFKEQ. V lost 0 bases to trimming and J lost 4 bases; unmatched junction nucleotides: 5. The CDR3 coding sequence is TGTGCCAGCAGCCAAGAACAGGGGAGGGGTAATGAAAAACTGTTTTTT. It is translated as CASSQEQGRGNEKLFF.